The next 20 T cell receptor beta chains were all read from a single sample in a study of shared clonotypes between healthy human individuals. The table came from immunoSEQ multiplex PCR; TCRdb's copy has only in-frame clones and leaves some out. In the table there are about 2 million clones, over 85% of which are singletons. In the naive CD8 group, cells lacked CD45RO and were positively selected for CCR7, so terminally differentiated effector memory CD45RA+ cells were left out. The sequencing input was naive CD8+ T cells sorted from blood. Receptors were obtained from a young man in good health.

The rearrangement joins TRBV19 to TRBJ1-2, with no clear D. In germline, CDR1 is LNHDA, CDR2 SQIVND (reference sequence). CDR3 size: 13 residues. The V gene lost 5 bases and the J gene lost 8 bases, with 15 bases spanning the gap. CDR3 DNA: TGTGCCAGTAGTCCCCCGGACGCCCCGGGCTACACCTTC. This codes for CASSPPDAPGYTF.

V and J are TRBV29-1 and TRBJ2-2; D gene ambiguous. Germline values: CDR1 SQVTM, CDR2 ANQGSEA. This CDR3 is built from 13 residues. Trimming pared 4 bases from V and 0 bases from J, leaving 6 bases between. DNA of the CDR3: TGCAGCGTTGTGCCCGCGAACACCGGGGAGCTGTTTTTT. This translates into CSVVPANTGELFF.

CDR3 in amino acids: CASSLLPTGIGYTDTQYF. The DNA for the CDR3 is TGTGCCAGCAGTCTCCTACCGACAGGGATAGGATATACAGATACGCAGTATTTT. The chain combines TRBV27 with TRBJ2-3, with 7 bases fitting TRBD1. The ends lost 5 bases at V and 3 bases at J; junction bases unmatched: 17. The CDR3 contains 18 residues. CDR1 and CDR2 from the germline V gene are MNHEY and SMNVEV (reference sequence).

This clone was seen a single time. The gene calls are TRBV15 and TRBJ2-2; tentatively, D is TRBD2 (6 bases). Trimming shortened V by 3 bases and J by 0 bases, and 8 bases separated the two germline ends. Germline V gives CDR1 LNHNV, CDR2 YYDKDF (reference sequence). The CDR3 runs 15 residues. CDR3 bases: TGTGCCACCAGCAGCGGGACTCCGAACACCGGGGAGCTGTTTTTT. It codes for CATSSGTPNTGELFF.

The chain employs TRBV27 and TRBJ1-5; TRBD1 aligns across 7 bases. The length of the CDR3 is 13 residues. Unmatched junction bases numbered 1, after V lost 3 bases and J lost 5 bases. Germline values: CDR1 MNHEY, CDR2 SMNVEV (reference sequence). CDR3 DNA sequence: TGTGCCAGCAGTTTTGGACAGGATCAGCCCCAGCATTTT. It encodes CASSFGQDQPQHF.

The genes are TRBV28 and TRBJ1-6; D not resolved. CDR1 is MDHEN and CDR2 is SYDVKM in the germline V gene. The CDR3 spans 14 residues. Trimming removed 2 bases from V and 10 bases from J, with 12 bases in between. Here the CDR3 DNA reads TGTGCCAGCAGTTTAGTCGGTCTAGGATCACCCCTCCACTTT. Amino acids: CASSLVGLGSPLHF.

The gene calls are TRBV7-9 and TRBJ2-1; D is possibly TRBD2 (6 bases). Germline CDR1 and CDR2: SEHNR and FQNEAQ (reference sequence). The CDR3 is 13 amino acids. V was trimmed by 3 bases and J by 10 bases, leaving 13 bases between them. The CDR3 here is CASSLEGAGEQFF. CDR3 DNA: TGTGCCAGCAGCTTGGAGGGTGCGGGGGAGCAGTTCTTC.

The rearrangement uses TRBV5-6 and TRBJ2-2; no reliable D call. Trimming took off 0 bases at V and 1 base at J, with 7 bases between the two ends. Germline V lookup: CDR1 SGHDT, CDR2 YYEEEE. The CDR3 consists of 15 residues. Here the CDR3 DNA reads TGTGCCAGCAGCTTGGGGTGGAGGAACACCGGGGAGCTGTTTTTT. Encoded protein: CASSLGWRNTGELFF.

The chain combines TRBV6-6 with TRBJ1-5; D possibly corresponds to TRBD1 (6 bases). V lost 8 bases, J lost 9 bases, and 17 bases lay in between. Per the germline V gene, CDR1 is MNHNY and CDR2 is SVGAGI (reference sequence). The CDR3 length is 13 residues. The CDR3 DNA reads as TGTGCCAGCGTAATAGCCCTAGGGGGGCCCCAGCATTTT. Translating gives CASVIALGGPQHF.

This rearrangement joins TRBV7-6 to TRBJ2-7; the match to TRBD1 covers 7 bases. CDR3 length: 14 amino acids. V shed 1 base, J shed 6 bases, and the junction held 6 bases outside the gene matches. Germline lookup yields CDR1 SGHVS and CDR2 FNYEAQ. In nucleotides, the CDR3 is TGTGCCAGCAGCTTAGGGGCAGGGGGTGCCGAGCAGTACTTC. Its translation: CASSLGAGGAEQYF.

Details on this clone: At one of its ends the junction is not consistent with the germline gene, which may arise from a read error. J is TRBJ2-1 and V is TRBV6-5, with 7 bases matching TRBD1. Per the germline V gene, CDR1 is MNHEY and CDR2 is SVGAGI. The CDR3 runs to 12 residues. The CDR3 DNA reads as TGTGCCAGCAGTTACCAAGGGACAGAGCCGTTCTTC. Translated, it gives CASSYQGTEPFF.

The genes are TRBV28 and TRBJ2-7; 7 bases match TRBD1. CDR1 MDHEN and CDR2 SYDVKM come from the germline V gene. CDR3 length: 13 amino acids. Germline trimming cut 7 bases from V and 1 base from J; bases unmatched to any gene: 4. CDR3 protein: CASTGTASYEQYF. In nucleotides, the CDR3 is TGTGCCAGCACCGGGACAGCTTCCTACGAGCAGTACTTC.

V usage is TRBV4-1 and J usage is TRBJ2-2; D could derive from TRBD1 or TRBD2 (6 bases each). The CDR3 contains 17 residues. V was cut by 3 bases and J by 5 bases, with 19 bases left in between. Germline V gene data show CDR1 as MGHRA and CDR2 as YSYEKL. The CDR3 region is CASSQATGGVRTGELFF. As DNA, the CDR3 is TGCGCCAGCAGCCAGGCTACCGGGGGCGTACGAACCGGGGAGCTGTTTTTT.

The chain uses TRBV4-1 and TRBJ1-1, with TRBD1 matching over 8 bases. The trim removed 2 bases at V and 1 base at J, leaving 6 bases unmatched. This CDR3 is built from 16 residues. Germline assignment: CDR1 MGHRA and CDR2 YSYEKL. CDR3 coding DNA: TGCGCCAGCAGCCAACGACCCGGGACAGGGAACACTGAAGCTTTCTTT. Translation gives CASSQRPGTGNTEAFF.

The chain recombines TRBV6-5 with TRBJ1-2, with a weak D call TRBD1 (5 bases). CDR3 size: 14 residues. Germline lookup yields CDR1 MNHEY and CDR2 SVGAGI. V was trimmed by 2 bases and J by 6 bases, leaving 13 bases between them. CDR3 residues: CASSYSGRADGYTF. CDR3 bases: TGTGCCAGCAGTTACAGTGGCAGGGCTGATGGCTACACCTTC.

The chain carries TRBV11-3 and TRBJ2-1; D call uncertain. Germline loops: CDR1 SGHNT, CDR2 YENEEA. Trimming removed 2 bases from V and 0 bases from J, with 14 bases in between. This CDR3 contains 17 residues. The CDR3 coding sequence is TGTGCCAGCAGCTTACGTGATGGCGGAAGCTCCTACAATGAGCAGTTCTTC. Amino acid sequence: CASSLRDGGSSYNEQFF.

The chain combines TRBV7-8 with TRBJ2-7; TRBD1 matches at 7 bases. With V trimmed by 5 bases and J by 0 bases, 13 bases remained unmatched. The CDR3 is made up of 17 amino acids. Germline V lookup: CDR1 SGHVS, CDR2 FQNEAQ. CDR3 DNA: TGTGCCAGCAGCCTACCTTACACAGGGGACGACTCCTACGAGCAGTACTTC. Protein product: CASSLPYTGDDSYEQYF.

CDR3 region: CASSFGLAGGQETQYF. As DNA, the CDR3 is TGTGCCAGCAGCTTCGGATTAGCGGGGGGTCAAGAGACCCAGTACTTC. The chain carries TRBV5-5 and TRBJ2-5, with TRBD2 matching over 10 bases. This CDR3 has 16 amino acids. Germline CDR1 and CDR2: SGHKS and YYEKEE (reference sequence). V gave up 2 bases and J gave up 2 bases; unmatched junction bases: 6.

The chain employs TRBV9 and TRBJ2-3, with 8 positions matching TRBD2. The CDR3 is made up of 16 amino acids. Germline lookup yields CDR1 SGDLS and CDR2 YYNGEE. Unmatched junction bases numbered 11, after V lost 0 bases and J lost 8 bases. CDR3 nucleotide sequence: TGTGCCAGCAGCGTAGGAGGTAGCGGGGAGCTTATTACGCAGTATTTT. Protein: CASSVGGSGELITQYF.

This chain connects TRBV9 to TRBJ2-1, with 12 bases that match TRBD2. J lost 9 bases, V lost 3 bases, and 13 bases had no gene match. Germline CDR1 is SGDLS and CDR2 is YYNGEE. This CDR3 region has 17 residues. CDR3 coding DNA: TGTGCCAGCAGCGAGGAGGGGTTGACTAGCGGGAGTTTTGAGCAGTTCTTC. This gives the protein CASSEEGLTSGSFEQFF.